This T cell receptor (beta chain) is drawn from a study of prognosis after radiotherapy for stage I lung cancer. In the study overall: Distant metastases developed in a few patients after radiotherapy (median approximately seven months); some 16 showed no significant progression.

General observations from the study: After stereotactic body radiation therapy, unique TCR clone counts dropped from a median of around 9,500 to 6,500.

By sample share, this clonotype is medium-sized. Its antigen is unidentified. CDR3 length: 16 amino acids. The ends lost 4 bases at V and 4 bases at J; junction bases unmatched: 10. Germline-derived CDR1 and CDR2 are LGHNT and FRNRAP. Amplicons of TCR beta CDR3 were generated from genomic DNA by two-round multiplex PCR. Amplification in first-round PCR relied on primers specific to each TRBV and TRBJ gene. One entry per CDR3 protein results from TCRdb running MiXCR on the multiplex PCR reads. The sample lists over 11,000 distinct CDR3 sequences, about 60% occurring once. This receptor was identified in a donor at least 50 years old with non-small cell lung cancer. The sequencing here drew on PBMCs, taken before or after stereotactic body radiation therapy (not recorded which). The chain combines TRBV12-5 with TRBJ2-7; 10 nucleotides align to TRBD1. In DNA, the CDR3 is TGTGCTAGTGGTTCTTTACGGGGACAGGGGATATACGAGCAGTACTTC. It yields the protein CASGSLRGQGIYEQYF.